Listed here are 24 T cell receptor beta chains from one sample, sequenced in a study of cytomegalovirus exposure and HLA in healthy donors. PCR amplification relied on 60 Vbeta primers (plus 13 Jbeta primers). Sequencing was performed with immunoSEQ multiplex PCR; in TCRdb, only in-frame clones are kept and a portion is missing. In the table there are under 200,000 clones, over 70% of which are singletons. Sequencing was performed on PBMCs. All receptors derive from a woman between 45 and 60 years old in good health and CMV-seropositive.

The CDR3 is CASSLGTSTNEKLFF. The CDR3 bases are TGTGCCAGCAGTTTAGGGACTTCAACTAATGAAAAACTGTTTTTT. This chain connects TRBV28 to TRBJ1-4, with D possibly matching TRBD1 (5 bases). Germline V CDR1 and CDR2: MDHEN, SYDVKM. The CDR3 has 15 amino acids. V lost 2 bases and J lost 0, with 7 bases in between.

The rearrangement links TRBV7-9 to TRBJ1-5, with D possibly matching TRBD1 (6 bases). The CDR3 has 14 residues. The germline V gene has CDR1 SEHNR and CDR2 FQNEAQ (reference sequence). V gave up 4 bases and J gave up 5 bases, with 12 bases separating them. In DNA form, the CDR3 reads TGTGCCAGCAGCTCCGGACAGAGGTATCAGCCCCAGCATTTT. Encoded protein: CASSSGQRYQPQHF.

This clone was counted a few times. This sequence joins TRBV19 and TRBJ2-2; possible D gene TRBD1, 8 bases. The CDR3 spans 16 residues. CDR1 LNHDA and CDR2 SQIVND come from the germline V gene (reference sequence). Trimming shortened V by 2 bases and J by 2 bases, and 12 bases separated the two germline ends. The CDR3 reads CASSITGGANTGELFF. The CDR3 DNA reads TGTGCCAGTAGTATAACAGGGGGGGCCAACACCGGGGAGCTGTTTTTT.

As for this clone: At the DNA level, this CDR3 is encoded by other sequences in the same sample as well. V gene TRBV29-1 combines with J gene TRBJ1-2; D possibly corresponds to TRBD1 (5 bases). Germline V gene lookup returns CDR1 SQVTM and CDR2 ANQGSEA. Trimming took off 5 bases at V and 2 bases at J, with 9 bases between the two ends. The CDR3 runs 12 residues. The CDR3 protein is CSVSGGNYGYTF. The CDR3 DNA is TGCAGCGTTTCGGGGGGAAACTATGGCTACACCTTC.

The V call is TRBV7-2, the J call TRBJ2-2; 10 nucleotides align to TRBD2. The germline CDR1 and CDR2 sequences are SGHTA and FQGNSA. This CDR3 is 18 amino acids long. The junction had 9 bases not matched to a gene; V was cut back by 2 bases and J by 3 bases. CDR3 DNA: TGTGCCAGCAGCTTACAAGCGGGAGGGGCAGGGGACACCGGGGAGCTGTTTTTT. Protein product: CASSLQAGGAGDTGELFF.

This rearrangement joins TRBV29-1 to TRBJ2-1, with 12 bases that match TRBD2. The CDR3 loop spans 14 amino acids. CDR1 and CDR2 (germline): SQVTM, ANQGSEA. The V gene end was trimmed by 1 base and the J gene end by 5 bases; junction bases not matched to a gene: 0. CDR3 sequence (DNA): TGCAGCGTTGAAGCTAGCGGGAGGGACAATGAGCAGTTCTTC. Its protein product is CSVEASGRDNEQFF.

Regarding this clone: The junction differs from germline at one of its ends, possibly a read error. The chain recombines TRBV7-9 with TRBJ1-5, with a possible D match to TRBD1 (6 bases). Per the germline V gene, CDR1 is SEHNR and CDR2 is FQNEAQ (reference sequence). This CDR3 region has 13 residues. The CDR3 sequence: CSSGRDIYQPQHF. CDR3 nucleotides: TGTTCCAGCGGTCGGGACATCTATCAGCCCCAGCATTTT.

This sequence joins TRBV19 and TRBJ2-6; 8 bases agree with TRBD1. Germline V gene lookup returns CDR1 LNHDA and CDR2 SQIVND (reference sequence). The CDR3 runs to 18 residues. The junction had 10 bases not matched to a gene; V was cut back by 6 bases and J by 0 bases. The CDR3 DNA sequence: TGTGCCAGTAGCCTCGGACAGGGCCTCTCCTCTGGGGCCAACGTCCTGACTTTC. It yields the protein CASSLGQGLSSGANVLTF.

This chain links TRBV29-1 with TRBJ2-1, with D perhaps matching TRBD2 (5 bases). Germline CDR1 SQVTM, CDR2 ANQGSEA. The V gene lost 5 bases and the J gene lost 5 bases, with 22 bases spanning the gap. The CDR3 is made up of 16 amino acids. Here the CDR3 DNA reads TGCAGCGTTCAGGCAGCCGAGGGCGCCCGGGACAATGAGCAGTTCTTC. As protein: CSVQAAEGARDNEQFF.

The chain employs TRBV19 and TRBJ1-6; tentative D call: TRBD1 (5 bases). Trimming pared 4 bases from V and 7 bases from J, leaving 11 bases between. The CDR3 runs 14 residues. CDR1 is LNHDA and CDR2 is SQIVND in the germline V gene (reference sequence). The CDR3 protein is CASSKGNSNSPLHF. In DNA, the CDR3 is TGTGCCAGTAGTAAGGGGAACTCAAATTCACCCCTCCACTTT.

CDR3 nucleotides: TGTGCCTGGGACCTGGGGGGGAGCTCGTACAATGAGCAGTTCTTC. Residues: CAWDLGGSSYNEQFF. The chain joins TRBV30 to TRBJ2-1, with 7 bases that match TRBD2. The CDR3 loop spans 15 amino acids. Germline CDR1 and CDR2: GTSNPN and SVGIG (reference sequence). Losses at the gene ends were 5 bases for V and 4 bases for J; bases not matched to a gene: 11.

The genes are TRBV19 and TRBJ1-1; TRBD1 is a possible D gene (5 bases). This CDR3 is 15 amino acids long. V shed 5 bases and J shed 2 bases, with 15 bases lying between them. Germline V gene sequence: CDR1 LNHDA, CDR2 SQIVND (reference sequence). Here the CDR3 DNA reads TGTGCCAGTAGTGGGGGGAGGGCGGATAACACTGAAGCTTTCTTT. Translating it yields CASSGGRADNTEAFF.

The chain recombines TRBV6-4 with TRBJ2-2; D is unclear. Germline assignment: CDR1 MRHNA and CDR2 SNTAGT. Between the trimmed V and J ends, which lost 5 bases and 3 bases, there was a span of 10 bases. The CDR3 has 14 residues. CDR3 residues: CASSLERDTGELFF. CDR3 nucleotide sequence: TGTGCCAGCAGTCTCGAGCGAGACACCGGGGAGCTGTTTTTT.

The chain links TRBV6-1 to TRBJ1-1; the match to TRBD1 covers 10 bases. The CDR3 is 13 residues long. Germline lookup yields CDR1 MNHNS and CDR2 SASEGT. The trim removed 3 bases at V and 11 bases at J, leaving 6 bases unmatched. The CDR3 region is CASSDRDRGRAFF. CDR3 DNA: TGTGCCAGCAGTGACCGGGACAGGGGACGTGCTTTCTTT.

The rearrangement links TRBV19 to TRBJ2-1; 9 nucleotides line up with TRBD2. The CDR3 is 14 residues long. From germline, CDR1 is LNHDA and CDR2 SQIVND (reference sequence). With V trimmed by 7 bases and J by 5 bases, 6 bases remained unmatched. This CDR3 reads CASKGGRVHNEQFF. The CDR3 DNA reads TGTGCCAGTAAGGGCGGGAGGGTTCACAATGAGCAGTTCTTC. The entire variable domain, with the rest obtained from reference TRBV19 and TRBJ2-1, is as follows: DGGITQSPKYLFRKEGQNVTLSCEQNLNHDAMYWYRQDPGQGLRLIYYSQIVNDFQKGDIAEGYSVSREKKESFPLTVTSAQKNPTAFYLCASKGGRVHNEQFFGPGTRLTVL.

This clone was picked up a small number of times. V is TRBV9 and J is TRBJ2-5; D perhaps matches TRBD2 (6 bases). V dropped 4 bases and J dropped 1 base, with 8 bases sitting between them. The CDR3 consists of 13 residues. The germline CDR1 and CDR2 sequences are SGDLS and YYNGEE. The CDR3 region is CASSQGLQETQYF. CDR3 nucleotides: TGTGCCAGCAGCCAGGGACTCCAAGAGACCCAGTACTTC.

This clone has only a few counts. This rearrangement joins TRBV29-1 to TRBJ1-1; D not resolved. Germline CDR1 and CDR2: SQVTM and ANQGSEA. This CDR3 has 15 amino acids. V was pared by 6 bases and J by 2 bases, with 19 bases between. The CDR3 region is CSVHAGNIGNTEAFF. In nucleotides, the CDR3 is TGCAGCGTGCATGCGGGGAATATAGGAAACACTGAAGCTTTCTTT.

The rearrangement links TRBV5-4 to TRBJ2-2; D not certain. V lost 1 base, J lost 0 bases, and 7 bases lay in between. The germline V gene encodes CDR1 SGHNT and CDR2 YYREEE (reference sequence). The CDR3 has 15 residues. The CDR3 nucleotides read TGTGCCAGCAGCTTGTGGTCAGCGAACACCGGGGAGCTGTTTTTT. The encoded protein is CASSLWSANTGELFF.

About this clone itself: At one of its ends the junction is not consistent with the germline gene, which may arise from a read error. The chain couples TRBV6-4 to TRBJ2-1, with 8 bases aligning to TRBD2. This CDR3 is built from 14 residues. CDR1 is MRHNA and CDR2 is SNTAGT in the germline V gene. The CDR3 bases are TGTGCCGGCAGTCCTAGCGGGTACTACAATGAGCAGTTCTTC. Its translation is CAGSPSGYYNEQFF.

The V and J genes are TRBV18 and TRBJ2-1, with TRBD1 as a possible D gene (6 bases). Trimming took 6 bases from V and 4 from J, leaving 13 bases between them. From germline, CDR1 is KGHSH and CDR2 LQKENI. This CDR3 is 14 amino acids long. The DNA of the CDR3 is TGTGCCAGCTCCCTCTCGGACAGTTACAATGAGCAGTTCTTC. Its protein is CASSLSDSYNEQFF.

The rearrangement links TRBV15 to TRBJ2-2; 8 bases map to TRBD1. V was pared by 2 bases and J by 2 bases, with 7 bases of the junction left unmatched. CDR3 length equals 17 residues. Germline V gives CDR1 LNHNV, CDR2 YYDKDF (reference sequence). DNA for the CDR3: TGTGCCACCAGCAGACCAAAGGACAGGGAAAACACCGGGGAGCTGTTTTTT. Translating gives CATSRPKDRENTGELFF.

The CDR3 is CAISVGGKEQFF. The DNA for the CDR3 is TGTGCCATCAGTGTTGGCGGCAAAGAGCAGTTCTTC. The chain is built from TRBV10-3 and TRBJ2-1; D remains ambiguous. This CDR3 has 12 amino acids. V was trimmed by 4 bases and J by 10 bases, leaving 11 bases between them. The germline gives CDR1 ENHRY, CDR2 SYGVKD.

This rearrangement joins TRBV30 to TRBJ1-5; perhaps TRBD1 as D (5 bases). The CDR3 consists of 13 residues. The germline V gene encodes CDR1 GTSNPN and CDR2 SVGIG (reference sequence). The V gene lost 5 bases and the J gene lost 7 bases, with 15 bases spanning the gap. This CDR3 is CAWGSGNVQPQHF. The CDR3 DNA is TGTGCCTGGGGTTCAGGGAATGTCCAGCCCCAGCATTTT. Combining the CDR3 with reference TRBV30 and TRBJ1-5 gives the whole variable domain SQTIHQWPATLVQPVGSPLSLECTVEGTSNPNLYWYRQAAGRGLQLLFYSVGIGQISSEVPQNLSASRPQDRQFILSSKKLLLSDSGFYLCAWGSGNVQPQHFGDGTRLSIL.

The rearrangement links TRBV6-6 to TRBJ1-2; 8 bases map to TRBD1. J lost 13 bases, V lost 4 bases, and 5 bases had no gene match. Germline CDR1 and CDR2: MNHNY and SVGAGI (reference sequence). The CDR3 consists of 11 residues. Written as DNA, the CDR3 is TGTGCCAGCAGTTGGACAGGGTTTTTCACCTTC. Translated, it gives CASSWTGFFTF.